This T cell receptor beta chain came from a study of naive and memory T cell subsets. The CDR3 consists of 12 residues. The germline gives CDR1 SGHAT, CDR2 FQNNGV. V lost 10 bases and J lost 5, with 12 bases in between. Overnight CMV lysate stimulation of fresh PBMCs defined donor CMV status by CD4+ IFNgamma. This clonotype turned up a few times. Antigen specificity is unknown. Study-level results: A few larger clonotypes appeared in naive repertoires, especially CD8, possibly memory cells re-expressing CD45RA.

Both TRBC1 and TRBC2 were covered by a beta constant-region primer of two equimolar oligonucleotides. Nested alpha and beta constant-region primers with the SP2 primer drove four PCR rounds on ligated cDNA. TCRdb reprocessed the UMI-ligation and nested PCR reads with MiXCR, giving one entry per CDR3 protein. This sample has around 140,000 distinct CDR3 sequences, with over 20% found just once. This chain uses TRBV11-2 with TRBJ2-1; possible D gene TRBD2, 5 bases. The receptor was isolated from a human donor in good health. Material: naive CD4+ T cells from blood. This CDR3 is CATYAGDNEQFF. In DNA, the CDR3 is TGTGCCACCTATGCCGGGGACAATGAGCAGTTCTTC.